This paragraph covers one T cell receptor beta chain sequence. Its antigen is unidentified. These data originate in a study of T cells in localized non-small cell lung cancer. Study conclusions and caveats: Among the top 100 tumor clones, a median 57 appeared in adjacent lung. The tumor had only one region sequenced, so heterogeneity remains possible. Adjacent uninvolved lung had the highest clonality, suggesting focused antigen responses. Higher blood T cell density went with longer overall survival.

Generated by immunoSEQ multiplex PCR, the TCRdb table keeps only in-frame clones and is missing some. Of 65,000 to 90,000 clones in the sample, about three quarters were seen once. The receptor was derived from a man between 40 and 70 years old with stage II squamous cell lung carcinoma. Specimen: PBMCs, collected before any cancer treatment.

The CDR3 reads CASSARVNTEAFF. DNA for the CDR3: TGTGCCAGCAGTGCCAGAGTGAACACTGAAGCTTTCTTT. The chain has TRBV6-5 and TRBJ1-1; D is uncertain. CDR1 is MNHEY, CDR2 SVGAGI, per germline. The CDR3 loop spans 13 amino acids. The germline V and J ends were trimmed by 5 bases and 0 bases, with 7 bases remaining between them.